The 13 T cell receptor beta chains below come from one sample, sequenced in a study of blood T cells in healthy people across ages. A second 7 to 11 cycle PCR used barcoded and J-beta primers. In TCRdb, the 5' RACE reads were re-called with MiXCR into one record per CDR3 protein. The sample holds some 900,000 distinct CDR3 sequences, less than 35% seen once. Source material: blood. These receptors all stem from a woman older than 75 in good health.

This clonotype was picked up a small number of times. A much larger clone differs from this one at a single base, so this may be a read error. The DNA of the CDR3 is TGTGCCAGCAGTCCGACTAGTACATCCTACAATGAGCAGTACTTC. It is translated as CASSPTSTSYNEQYF. The chain uses TRBV6-4 and TRBJ2-7, with D perhaps TRBD2 (6 bases). Germline CDR1 is MRHNA and CDR2 is SNTAGT. The V end lost 5 bases, the J end lost 7 bases, and 21 bases lay between the germline ends. The CDR3 has 15 amino acids.

The rearrangement links TRBV3-1 to TRBJ2-3; the match to TRBD2 covers 8 bases. The CDR3 runs 19 residues. Looked up from germline, CDR1 is LGHDT and CDR2 is YNNKEL (reference sequence). J lost 5 bases, V lost 4 bases, and 20 bases had no gene match. The DNA for the CDR3 is TGTGCCAGCAGCCCTGTGGTGGGGGGTGCGGGGGGAGTAGGAGATACGCAGTATTTT. The encoded protein is CASSPVVGGAGGVGDTQYF.

The rearrangement uses TRBV6-2 or TRBV6-3 and TRBJ1-5, with TRBD1 matching over 11 bases. Germline CDR1 reads MNHEY; CDR2 reads SVGEGT. With 2 bases clipped from V and 9 bases from J, the junction kept 6 bases outside the gene matches. This CDR3 has 15 residues. Written as DNA, the CDR3 is TGTGCCAGCAGTTACATGGGACAGGGGGACCGGCCCCAGCATTTT. This translates into CASSYMGQGDRPQHF.

Regarding this clonotype: This clone may be a read error of a much larger clone one base away. The J gene is TRBJ2-3, the V gene TRBV3-1, with no clear D. Trimming left V 1 base short and J 1 base short, with 9 bases between. The CDR3 consists of 15 residues. CDR1 is LGHDT, CDR2 YNNKEL, per germline (reference sequence). The CDR3 bases are TGTGCCAGCAGCCAAGCCGGAGCCCGCACAGATACGCAGTATTTT. Amino acid sequence: CASSQAGARTDTQYF.

The chain recombines TRBV6-2 or TRBV6-3 with TRBJ1-5; no clear D. The V gene lost 3 bases and the J gene lost 4 bases, with 13 bases spanning the gap. CDR1 is MNHEY, CDR2 SVGEGT, per germline. This CDR3 contains 15 residues. This chain's CDR3 is CASSYRGAVNQPQHF. For the CDR3, the DNA is TGTGCCAGCAGTTATCGGGGTGCAGTTAATCAGCCCCAGCATTTT.

A word on this clonotype: Since a much larger clone is just one base distant, this may be a read error. The chain carries TRBV6-2 or TRBV6-3 and TRBJ2-1, with 12 bases identical to TRBD2. There are 17 residues in the CDR3. Germline lookup yields CDR1 MNHEY and CDR2 SVGEGT. CDR3 in amino acids: CAGSYWSSGGGRNEQFF. Written as DNA, the CDR3 is TGTGCCGGCAGTTACTGGTCTAGCGGGGGGGGAAGGAATGAGCAGTTCTTC.

In this sample, this clonotype turned up a few times. The rearrangement joins TRBV7-2 to TRBJ1-2, with TRBD1 matching 8 bases. CDR1 is SGHTA, CDR2 FQGNSA, per germline. Unmatched junction bases numbered 3, after V lost 2 bases and J lost 7 bases. This CDR3 has 13 amino acids. CDR3 in DNA: TGTGCCAGCAGCTTACAGGGGGCGGTTGGCTACACCTTC. Its translation: CASSLQGAVGYTF.

The V gene is TRBV7-2, the J gene TRBJ2-2; D is unclear. V shed 1 base and J shed 4 bases, with 10 bases lying between them. In germline, CDR1 is SGHTA, CDR2 FQGNSA. The length of the CDR3 is 15 residues. CDR3 sequence reads: CASSLGFQGTGELFF. The CDR3 DNA reads TGTGCCAGCAGCTTAGGCTTCCAAGGCACCGGGGAGCTGTTTTTT.

This clonotype was picked up many times. The chain links TRBV7-9 to TRBJ2-7; tentatively, D is TRBD2 (7 bases). The CDR3 is 16 amino acids. Germline assignment: CDR1 SEHNR and CDR2 FQNEAQ (reference sequence). V lost 0 bases and J lost 1, with 13 bases in between. The CDR3 protein is CASSLARGGSSYEQYF. CDR3 nucleotide sequence: TGTGCCAGCAGCTTAGCGCGCGGGGGCTCTTCCTACGAGCAGTACTTC. The full variable domain, in which reference TRBV7-9 and TRBJ2-7 provide the parts outside the CDR3, is DTGVSQNPRHKITKRGQNVTFRCDPISEHNRLYWYRQTLGQGPEFLTYFQNEAQLEKSRLLSDRFSAERPKGSFSTLEIQRTEQGDSAMYLCASSLARGGSSYEQYFGPGTRLTVT.

This clonotype showed up just a few times. This chain connects TRBV11-2 to TRBJ2-7; a weak D match, TRBD1 (5 bases). The germline V and J ends were trimmed by 6 bases and 4 bases, with 10 bases remaining between them. Germline assignment: CDR1 SGHAT and CDR2 FQNNGV. The CDR3 sequence is 12 residues long. The CDR3 spells CASRMQGYEQYF. The CDR3 DNA sequence: TGTGCCAGCAGAATGCAGGGATACGAGCAGTACTTC. Full variable domain (rest looked up from reference TRBV11-2 and TRBJ2-7): EAGVAQSPRYKIIEKRQSVAFWCNPISGHATLYWYQQILGQGPKLLIQFQNNGVVDDSQLPKDRFSAERLKGVDSTLKIQPAKLEDSAVYLCASRMQGYEQYFGPGTRLTVT.

This clonotype was detected only a few times. A much larger clone differs from this one at a single base, so this may be a read error. The chain couples TRBV2 to TRBJ2-5; 9 bases agree with TRBD2. The trim removed 4 bases at V and 13 bases at J, leaving 13 bases unmatched. CDR1 and CDR2 from the germline V gene are SNHLY and FYNNEI. This CDR3 is 14 amino acids long. CDR3 region: CASSGLAALHELYF. CDR3 DNA: TGTGCCAGCAGTGGACTAGCGGCTTTACACGAGCTGTACTTC.

For this clonotype: This may arise from a read error, as a much more abundant clone is one base away. The chain recombines TRBV5-1 with TRBJ1-2; no clear D. CDR1 is SGHRS and CDR2 is YFSETQ in the germline V gene. The CDR3 runs to 12 residues. The CDR3 coding sequence is TGCGCCGGCAGCTTTGACGACTATGGCTACACCTTC. Protein sequence: CAGSFDDYGYTF. The full variable domain, rest sourced from reference TRBV5-1 and TRBJ1-2, is KAGVTQTPRYLIKTRGQQVTLSCSPISGHRSVSWYQQTPGQGLQFLFEYFSETQRNKGNFPGRFSGRQFSNSRSEMNVSTLELGDSALYLCAGSFDDYGYTFGSGTRLTVV.

This clonotype came up many times. CDR3 residues: CASSQRDRLLHEQYF. CDR3 nucleotides: TGCGCCAGCAGCCAACGGGACAGGTTGCTCCACGAGCAGTACTTC. This chain connects TRBV5-1 to TRBJ2-7, with 8 bases identical to TRBD1. CDR3 length: 15 residues. J lost 5 bases, V lost 4 bases, and 11 bases had no gene match. CDR1 and CDR2 from the germline V gene are SGHRS and YFSETQ.